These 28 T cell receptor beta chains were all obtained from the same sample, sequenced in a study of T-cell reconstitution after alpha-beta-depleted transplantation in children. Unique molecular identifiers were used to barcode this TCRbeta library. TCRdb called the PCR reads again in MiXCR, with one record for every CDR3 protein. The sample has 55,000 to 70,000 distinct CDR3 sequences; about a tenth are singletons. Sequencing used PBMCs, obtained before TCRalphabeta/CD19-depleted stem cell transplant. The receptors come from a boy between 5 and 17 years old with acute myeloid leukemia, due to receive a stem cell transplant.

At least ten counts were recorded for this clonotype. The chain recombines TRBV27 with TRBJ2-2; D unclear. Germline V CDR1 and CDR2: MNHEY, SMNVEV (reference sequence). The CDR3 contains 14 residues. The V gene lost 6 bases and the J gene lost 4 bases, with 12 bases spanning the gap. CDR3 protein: CASSALTGTGELFF. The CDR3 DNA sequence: TGTGCCAGCAGCGCCCTAACGGGCACCGGGGAGCTGTTTTTT.

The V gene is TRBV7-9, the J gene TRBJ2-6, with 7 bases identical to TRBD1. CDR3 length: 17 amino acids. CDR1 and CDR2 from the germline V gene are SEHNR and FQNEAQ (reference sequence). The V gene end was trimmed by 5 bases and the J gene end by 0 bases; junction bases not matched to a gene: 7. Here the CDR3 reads CASSPWTGRSGANVLTF. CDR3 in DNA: TGTGCCAGCAGCCCCTGGACAGGACGCTCTGGGGCCAACGTCCTGACTTTC.

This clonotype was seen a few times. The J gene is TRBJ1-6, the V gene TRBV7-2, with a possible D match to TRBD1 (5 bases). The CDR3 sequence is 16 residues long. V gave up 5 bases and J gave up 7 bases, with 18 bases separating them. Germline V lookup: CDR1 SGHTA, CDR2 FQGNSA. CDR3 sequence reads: CASSLIPGNRNSPLHF. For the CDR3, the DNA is TGTGCCAGCAGCCTCATACCCGGGAACAGGAATTCACCCCTCCACTTT.

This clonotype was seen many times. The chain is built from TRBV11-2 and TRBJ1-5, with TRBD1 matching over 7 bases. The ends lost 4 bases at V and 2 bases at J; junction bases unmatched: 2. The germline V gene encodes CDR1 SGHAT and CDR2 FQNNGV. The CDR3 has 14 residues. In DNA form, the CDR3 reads TGTGCCAGCAGCTGGACAGGAGGCAATCAGCCCCAGCATTTT. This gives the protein CASSWTGGNQPQHF.

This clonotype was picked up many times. Here the CDR3 DNA reads TGTGCCATCAGTACAGGGGGCACCGGGGAGCTGTTTTTT. It yields the protein CAISTGGTGELFF. The rearrangement links TRBV10-3 to TRBJ2-2; 8 bases line up with TRBD1. Trimming at V came to 5 bases and at J to 4 bases, leaving 0 bases not matched to a gene. CDR1 and CDR2 from the germline V gene are ENHRY and SYGVKD. This CDR3 is 13 amino acids long.

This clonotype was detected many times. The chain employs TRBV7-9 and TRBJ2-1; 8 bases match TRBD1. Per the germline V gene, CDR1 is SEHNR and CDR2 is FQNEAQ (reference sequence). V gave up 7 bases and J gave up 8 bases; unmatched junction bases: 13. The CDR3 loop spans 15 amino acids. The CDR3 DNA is TGTGCCAGCACCCCCGGCAGACAGGGGTACGATGAGCAGTTCTTC. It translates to CASTPGRQGYDEQFF.

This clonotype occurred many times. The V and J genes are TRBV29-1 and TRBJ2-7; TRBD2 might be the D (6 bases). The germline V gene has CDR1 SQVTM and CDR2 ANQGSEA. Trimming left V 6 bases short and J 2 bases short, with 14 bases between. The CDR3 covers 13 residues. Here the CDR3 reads CSVGTGRTYEQYF. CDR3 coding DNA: TGCAGCGTAGGGACTGGCCGCACCTACGAGCAGTACTTC.

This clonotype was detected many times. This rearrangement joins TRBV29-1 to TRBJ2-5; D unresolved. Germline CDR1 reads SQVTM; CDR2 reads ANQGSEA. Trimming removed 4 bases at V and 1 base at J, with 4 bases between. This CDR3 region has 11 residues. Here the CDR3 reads CSVVIQETQYF. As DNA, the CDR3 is TGCAGCGTTGTGATCCAAGAGACCCAGTACTTC. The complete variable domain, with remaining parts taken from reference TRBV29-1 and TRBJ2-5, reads SAVISQKPSRDICQRGTSLTIQCQVDSQVTMMFWYRQQPGQSLTLIATANQGSEATYESGFVIDKFPISRPNLTFSTLTVSNMSPEDSSIYLCSVVIQETQYFGPGTRLLVL.

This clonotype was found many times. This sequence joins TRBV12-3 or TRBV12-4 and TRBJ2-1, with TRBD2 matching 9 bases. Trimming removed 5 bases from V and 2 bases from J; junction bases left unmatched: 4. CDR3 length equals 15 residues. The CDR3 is CASSDRTSAYNEQFF. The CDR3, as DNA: TGTGCCAGCAGTGATCGGACTAGCGCCTACAATGAGCAGTTCTTC.

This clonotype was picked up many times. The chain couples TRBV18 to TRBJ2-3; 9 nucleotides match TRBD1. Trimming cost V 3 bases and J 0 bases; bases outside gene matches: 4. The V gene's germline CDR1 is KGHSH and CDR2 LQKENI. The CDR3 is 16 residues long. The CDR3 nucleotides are TGTGCCAGCTCACCGGACAGGGGCCCTAGCACAGATACGCAGTATTTT. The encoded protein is CASSPDRGPSTDTQYF.

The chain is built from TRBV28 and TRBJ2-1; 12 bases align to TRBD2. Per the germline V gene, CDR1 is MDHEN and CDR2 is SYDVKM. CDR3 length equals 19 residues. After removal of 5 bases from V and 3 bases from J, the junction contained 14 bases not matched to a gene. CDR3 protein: CASSPNRGLAGLRYNEQFF. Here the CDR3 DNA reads TGTGCCAGCAGTCCGAACCGAGGACTAGCGGGACTCCGCTACAATGAGCAGTTCTTC.

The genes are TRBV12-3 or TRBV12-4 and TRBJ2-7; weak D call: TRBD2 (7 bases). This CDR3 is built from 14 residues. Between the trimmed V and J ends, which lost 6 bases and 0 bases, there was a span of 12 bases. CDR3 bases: TGTGCCAGCAGGGGGGGGCGGGACTCCTACGAGCAGTACTTC. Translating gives CASRGGRDSYEQYF.

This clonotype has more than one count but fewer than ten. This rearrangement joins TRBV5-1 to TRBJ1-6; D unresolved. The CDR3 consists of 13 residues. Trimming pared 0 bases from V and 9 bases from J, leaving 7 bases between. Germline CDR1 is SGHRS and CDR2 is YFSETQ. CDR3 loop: CASSLAAGSPLHF. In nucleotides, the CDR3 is TGCGCCAGCAGCTTGGCCGCGGGTTCACCCCTCCACTTT. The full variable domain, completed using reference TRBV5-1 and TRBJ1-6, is KAGVTQTPRYLIKTRGQQVTLSCSPISGHRSVSWYQQTPGQGLQFLFEYFSETQRNKGNFPGRFSGRQFSNSRSEMNVSTLELGDSALYLCASSLAAGSPLHFGNGTRLTVT.

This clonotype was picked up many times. CDR3 in amino acids: CASSSPYEQYF. The CDR3 bases are TGTGCCAGCAGCTCCCCCTACGAGCAGTACTTC. V usage is TRBV28 and J usage is TRBJ2-7; D unclear. Trimming removed 6 bases from V and 2 bases from J, with 5 bases in between. CDR3 length: 11 amino acids. Germline V lookup: CDR1 MDHEN, CDR2 SYDVKM.

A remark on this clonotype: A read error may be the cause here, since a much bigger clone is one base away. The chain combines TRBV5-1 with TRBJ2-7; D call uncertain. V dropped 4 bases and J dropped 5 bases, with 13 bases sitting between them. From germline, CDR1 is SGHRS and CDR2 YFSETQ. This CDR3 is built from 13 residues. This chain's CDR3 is CASSPDGTDEQYV. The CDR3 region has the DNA TGCGCCAGCAGCCCCGACGGAACCGACGAGCAGTACGTC.

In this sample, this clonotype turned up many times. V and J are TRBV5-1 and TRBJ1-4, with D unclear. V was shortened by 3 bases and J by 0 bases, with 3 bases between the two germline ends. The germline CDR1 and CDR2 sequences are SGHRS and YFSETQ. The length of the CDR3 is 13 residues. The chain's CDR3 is CASSSPTNEKLFF. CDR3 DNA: TGCGCCAGCAGCTCACCAACTAATGAAAAACTGTTTTTT.

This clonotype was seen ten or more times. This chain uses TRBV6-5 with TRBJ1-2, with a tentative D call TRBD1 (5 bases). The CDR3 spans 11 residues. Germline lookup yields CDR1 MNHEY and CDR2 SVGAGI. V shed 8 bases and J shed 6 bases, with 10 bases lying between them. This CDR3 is CASRQGNGYTF. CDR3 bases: TGTGCCAGCCGGCAGGGAAATGGCTACACCTTC.

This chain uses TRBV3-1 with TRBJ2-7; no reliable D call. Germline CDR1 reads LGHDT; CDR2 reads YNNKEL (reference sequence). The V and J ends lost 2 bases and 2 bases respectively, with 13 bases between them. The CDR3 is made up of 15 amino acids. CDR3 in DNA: TGTGCCAGCAGCCAAACCCCCACTGCGCCCTACGAGCAGTACTTC. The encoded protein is CASSQTPTAPYEQYF.

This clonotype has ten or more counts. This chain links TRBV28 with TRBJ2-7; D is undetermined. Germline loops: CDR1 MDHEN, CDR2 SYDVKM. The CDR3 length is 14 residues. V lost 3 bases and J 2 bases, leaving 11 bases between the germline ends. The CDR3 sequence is CASSLSGFPYEQYF. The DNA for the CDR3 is TGTGCCAGCAGTTTGTCTGGGTTTCCCTACGAGCAGTACTTC.

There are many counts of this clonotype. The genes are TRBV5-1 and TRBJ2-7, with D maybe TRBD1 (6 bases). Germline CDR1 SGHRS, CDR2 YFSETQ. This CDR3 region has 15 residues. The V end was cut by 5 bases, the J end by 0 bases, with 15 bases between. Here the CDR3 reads CASRLTGWSSYEQYF. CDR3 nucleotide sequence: TGCGCCAGCAGACTAACAGGGTGGAGCTCCTACGAGCAGTACTTC.

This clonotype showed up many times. In DNA, the CDR3 is TGTGCCAGCAGCGTAGGGCCTAGCGGGAGAGGGAGTTACGAGCAGTACTTC. Protein sequence: CASSVGPSGRGSYEQYF. The genes are TRBV9 and TRBJ2-7, with 10 bases identical to TRBD2. CDR3 size: 17 residues. Germline CDR1 reads SGDLS; CDR2 reads YYNGEE. Germline trimming cut 0 bases from V and 4 bases from J; bases unmatched to any gene: 10. Supplemented by reference TRBV9 and TRBJ2-7, the full variable domain reads DSGVTQTPKHLITATGQRVTLRCSPRSGDLSVYWYQQSLDQGLQFLIQYYNGEERAKGNILERFSAQQFPDLHSELNLSSLELGDSALYFCASSVGPSGRGSYEQYFGPGTRLTVT.

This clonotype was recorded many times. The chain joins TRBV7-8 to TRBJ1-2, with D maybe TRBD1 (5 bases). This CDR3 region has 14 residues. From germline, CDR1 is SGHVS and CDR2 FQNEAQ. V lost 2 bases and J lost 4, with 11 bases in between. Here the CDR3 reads CASSLFDRGYGYTF. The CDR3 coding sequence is TGTGCCAGCAGCTTATTCGATAGGGGCTATGGCTACACCTTC.

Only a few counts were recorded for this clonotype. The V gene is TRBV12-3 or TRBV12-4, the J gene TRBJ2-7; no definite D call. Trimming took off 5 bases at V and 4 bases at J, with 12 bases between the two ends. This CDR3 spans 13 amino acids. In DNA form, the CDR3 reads TGTGCCAGCAGTCCTTCACTTGAATACGAGCAGTACGTC. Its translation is CASSPSLEYEQYV.

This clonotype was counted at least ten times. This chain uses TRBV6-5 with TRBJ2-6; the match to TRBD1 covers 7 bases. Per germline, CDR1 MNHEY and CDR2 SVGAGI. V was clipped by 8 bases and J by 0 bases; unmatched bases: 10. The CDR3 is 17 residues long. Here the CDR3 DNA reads TGTGCCAGCGGACCGGGACAGCCAAACTCTGGGGCCAACGTCCTGACTTTC. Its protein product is CASGPGQPNSGANVLTF.

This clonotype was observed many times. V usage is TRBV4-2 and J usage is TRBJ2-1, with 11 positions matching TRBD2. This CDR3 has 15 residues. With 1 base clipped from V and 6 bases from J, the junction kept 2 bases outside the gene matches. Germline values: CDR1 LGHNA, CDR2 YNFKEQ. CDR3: CASSQGLAGGNEQFF. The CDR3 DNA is TGTGCCAGCAGCCAAGGGCTAGCGGGAGGCAATGAGCAGTTCTTC.

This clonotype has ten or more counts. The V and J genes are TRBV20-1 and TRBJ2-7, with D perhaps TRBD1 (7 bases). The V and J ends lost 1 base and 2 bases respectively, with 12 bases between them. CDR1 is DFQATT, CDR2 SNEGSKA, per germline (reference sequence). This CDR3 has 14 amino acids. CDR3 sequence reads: CSARGGRGAYEQYF. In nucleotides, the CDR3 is TGCAGTGCTAGAGGGGGCAGGGGGGCCTACGAGCAGTACTTC.

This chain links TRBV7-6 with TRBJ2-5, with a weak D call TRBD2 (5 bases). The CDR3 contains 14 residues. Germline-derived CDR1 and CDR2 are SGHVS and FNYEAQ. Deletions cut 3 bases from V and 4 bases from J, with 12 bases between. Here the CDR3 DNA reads TGTGCCAGCAGCTTGTCCGGGAAGGGAGAGACCCAGTACTTC. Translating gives CASSLSGKGETQYF.

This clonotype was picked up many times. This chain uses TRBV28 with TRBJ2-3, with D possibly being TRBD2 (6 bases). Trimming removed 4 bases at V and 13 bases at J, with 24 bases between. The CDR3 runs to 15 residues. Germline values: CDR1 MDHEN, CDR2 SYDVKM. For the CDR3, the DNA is TGTGCCAGCAGTTCTAGGGACTTGGTGCTCCAGGCTAAGTATTTT. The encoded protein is CASSSRDLVLQAKYF.